These 11 T cell receptor beta chains originate from one sample sequenced in a study of blood T cell repertoires in COVID-19. Clones were sequenced by immunoSEQ multiplex PCR, and TCRdb holds only the in-frame ones, with some missing. Of under 200,000 clones in the sample, 82% were seen once. Sample: peripheral blood. These receptors all come from a woman younger than 45 with acute or convalescent COVID-19.

The chain combines TRBV4-3 with TRBJ1-1, with a weak D call TRBD1 (5 bases). The CDR3 consists of 13 residues. The V and J ends lost 1 base and 10 bases respectively, with 13 bases between them. Per the germline V gene, CDR1 is LGHNA and CDR2 is YSLEER. The CDR3 nucleotides read TGCGCCAGCAGCCAAGGATTCAGGGCGCGAGCTTTCTTT. This translates into CASSQGFRARAFF.

The count of this clone is one. The V gene is TRBV28, the J gene TRBJ1-4; 7 bases are a match to TRBD1. The CDR3 totals 14 residues. Trimming cost V 7 bases and J 7 bases; bases outside gene matches: 9. CDR1 and CDR2 (germline): MDHEN, SYDVKM. The CDR3 DNA reads as TGTGCCAGCATGCTAGGGGGCAGTGGTGAAAAACTGTTTTTT. Protein product: CASMLGGSGEKLFF.

The gene calls are TRBV6-2 or TRBV6-3 and TRBJ1-2; 9 bases are shared with TRBD1. The CDR3 has 15 amino acids. V was clipped by 2 bases and J by 8 bases; unmatched bases: 9. Germline-derived CDR1 and CDR2 are MNHEY and SVGEGT. DNA for the CDR3: TGTGCCAGCAGTTACGTGGTTGGACAGGGGACCGGCTACACCTTC. Encoded protein: CASSYVVGQGTGYTF.

This sequence joins TRBV12-2 and TRBJ2-3; TRBD2 is the table's D call, not checked against the DNA. TRBV12-2 counts as a pseudogene. The CDR3 covers 18 residues. Written as DNA, the CDR3 is TGTGCAAGTCGGTGTGTTTGGGAAAGGGCGGGGGGTACAGATACGCAGTATTTT. Encoded protein: CASRCVWERAGGTDTQYF.

This clone was recorded only once. The V call is TRBV13, the J call TRBJ2-2; TRBD1 agrees at 7 bases. This CDR3 is 13 amino acids long. J lost 6 bases, V lost 5 bases, and 3 bases had no gene match. Germline CDR1 is PRHDT and CDR2 is FYEKMQ (reference sequence). CDR3 region: CASSPQGAGELFF. DNA for the CDR3: TGTGCCAGCAGCCCTCAGGGGGCCGGGGAGCTGTTTTTT.

The chain recombines TRBV28 with TRBJ1-4, with 7 bases aligning to TRBD1. V lost 6 bases, J lost 4 bases, and 5 bases stayed unmatched. The length of the CDR3 is 14 residues. Germline CDR1 is MDHEN and CDR2 is SYDVKM. The CDR3 sequence: CASSADRDNEKLFF. CDR3 nucleotides: TGTGCCAGCAGCGCTGACAGGGATAATGAAAAACTGTTTTTT.

This CDR3 is CASSPIRSGGGADTQYF. CDR3 DNA sequence: TGTGCCAGCAGCCCCATTCGGAGCGGGGGCGGCGCAGATACGCAGTATTTT. The V call is TRBV6-2 or TRBV6-3, the J call TRBJ2-3; 8 nucleotides agree with TRBD2. The ends lost 6 bases at V and 4 bases at J; junction bases unmatched: 15. The CDR3 length is 17 residues. Germline V gives CDR1 MNHEY, CDR2 SVGEGT.

With respect to this clone: One junction end does not reproduce the germline sequence, and a read error may be involved. The CDR3 loop reads CASSLGLAGDEQFF. The CDR3, as DNA: TGTGCTAGCAGCCTGGGACTAGCCGGAGACGAGCAGTTCTTC. The rearrangement joins TRBV7-7 to TRBJ2-1, with 9 positions matching TRBD2. This CDR3 has 14 residues. Looked up from germline, CDR1 is SSHAT and CDR2 is FNYEAQ (reference sequence).

In this sample, this clone turned up a few times. The CDR3 here is CASSQPTGPLFF. CDR3 nucleotides: TGTGCCAGCAGCCAACCGACAGGGCCGCTGTTTTTT. The rearrangement uses TRBV4-2 and TRBJ1-4, with 7 bases aligning to TRBD1. This CDR3 has 12 amino acids. V lost 2 bases and J lost 14; bases outside the gene matches: 5. The germline gives CDR1 LGHNA, CDR2 YNFKEQ.

V gene TRBV19 combines with J gene TRBJ1-4; D may be TRBD1 (5 bases). From germline, CDR1 is LNHDA and CDR2 SQIVND (reference sequence). This CDR3 comprises 15 residues. V dropped 4 bases and J dropped 10 bases, with 19 bases sitting between them. CDR3 protein: CASSKGVQGFPKLFF. CDR3 nucleotides: TGTGCCAGTAGTAAAGGGGTCCAGGGATTTCCAAAACTGTTTTTT. Filled out from reference TRBV19 and TRBJ1-4, the complete variable domain reads DGGITQSPKYLFRKEGQNVTLSCEQNLNHDAMYWYRQDPGQGLRLIYYSQIVNDFQKGDIAEGYSVSREKKESFPLTVTSAQKNPTAFYLCASSKGVQGFPKLFFGSGTQLSVL.

The chain links TRBV28 to TRBJ2-7, with 7 bases lining up with TRBD1. The germline CDR1 and CDR2 sequences are MDHEN and SYDVKM. The CDR3 has 13 amino acids. With 5 bases clipped from V and 3 bases from J, the junction kept 4 bases outside the gene matches. The CDR3 spells CASSPTGVYEQYF. CDR3 bases: TGTGCCAGCAGTCCTACAGGGGTCTACGAGCAGTACTTC.